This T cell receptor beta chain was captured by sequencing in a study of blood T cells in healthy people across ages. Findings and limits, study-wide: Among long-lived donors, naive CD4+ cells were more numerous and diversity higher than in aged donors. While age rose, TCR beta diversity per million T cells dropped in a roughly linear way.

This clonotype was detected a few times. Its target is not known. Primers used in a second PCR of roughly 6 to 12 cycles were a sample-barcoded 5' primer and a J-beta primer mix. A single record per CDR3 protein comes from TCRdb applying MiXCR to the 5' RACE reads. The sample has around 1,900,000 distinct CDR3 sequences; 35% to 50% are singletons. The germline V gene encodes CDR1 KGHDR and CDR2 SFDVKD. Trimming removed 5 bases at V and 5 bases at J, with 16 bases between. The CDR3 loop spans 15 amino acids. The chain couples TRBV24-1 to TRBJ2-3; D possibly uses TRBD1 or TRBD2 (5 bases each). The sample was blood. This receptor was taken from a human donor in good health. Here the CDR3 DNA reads TGTGCCACCAGTGGCACTAGGGGAATTAGAGATACGCAGTATTTT. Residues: CATSGTRGIRDTQYF.